The sample holds a few counts of the clone carrying this T cell receptor beta chain. Its antigen remains unknown. The sample belongs to a study of regulatory T cells in long-lasting Graves disease. Notes on the study in general: Among samples with persistent disease, TRBV28, TRBJ1-2 and TRBJ2-5 were favored. New patients shared fewer public clonotypes (roughly 1,000) than persistent patients did (2,741).

Time point: persistent/refractory GD, antithyroid drugs over 5 years with positive TRAb. PBMCs were the source of the RNA used for TCR sequencing. An endocrinology unit in Xi'an, China, supplied the patients. Both iRepertoire HTBI primers and Arm-PCR of CDR3 regions were used to build the TCR beta libraries. In the original processing: Samples collectively showed around 56 TRBV and some 14 TRBJ segments. TCRdb reprocessed the multiplex PCR reads via MiXCR and lists one record per CDR3 protein. TCRdb, not the original authors, processed these V and J calls. Here the sample spans hundreds of thousands of distinct CDR3 sequences, about 22% being singletons. Trimming at V came to 3 bases and at J to 6 bases, leaving 9 bases not matched to a gene. Germline loops: CDR1 SNHLY, CDR2 FYNNEI. This CDR3 spans 16 amino acids.

This sample comprised peripheral blood mononuclear cells (PBMCs), obtained when the disease was refractory, from a patient treated with antithyroid drugs. V is TRBV2 and J is TRBJ1-5, with 9 positions matching TRBD1. This receptor was identified in a female donor with Graves disease. For the CDR3, the DNA is TGTGCCAGCAGTGATTGGGAACAGGGGGCTGGTCAGCCCCAGCATTTT. This codes for CASSDWEQGAGQPQHF.